This T cell receptor beta chain was obtained from a study of T cell changes during pregnancy in multiple sclerosis. Produced via immunoSEQ multiplex PCR; TCRdb's table is partial and in-frame only. This sample has roughly 69,000 clones, with roughly 93% found just once. Germline V lookup: CDR1 SQVTM, CDR2 ANQGSEA. The CDR3 runs to 13 residues. V was clipped by 4 bases and J by 5 bases, with 14 bases between them. The sequenced sample was peripheral blood, obtained in the third trimester of pregnancy. The clonotype comes from a female donor with multiple sclerosis, enrolled in a pregnancy study. The V and J genes are TRBV29-1 and TRBJ1-1, with a tentative D call TRBD1 (6 bases). CDR3 bases: TGCAGCGTTGGGGCAGGGGAGAGGACTGAAGCTTTCTTT. This encodes CSVGAGERTEAFF.